This T cell receptor (beta chain) was identified during a study of T cell responses to AZD1222 COVID-19 vaccine. Study information: Pooled together were second doses at about 4 or about 12 weeks.

Sequencing used immunoSEQ multiplex PCR; TCRdb keeps in-frame clones, though not all of them. Of about 150,000 clones in the sample, around 90% were seen once. A remark on this clone: The antigen is undetermined.

General observations from the study: The study found Spike-specific TCR breadth and depth rose after two AZD1222 doses. Donor demographics were predominantly white British with a female majority; clonal diversity may be underestimated. Baseline seropositivity occurred in only a handful of AZD1222 recipients.

Trimming removed 4 bases from V and 2 bases from J; junction bases left unmatched: 10. The CDR3 consists of 17 residues. The germline gives CDR1 MNHEY, CDR2 SVGEGT. The sequencing here drew on peripheral blood, taken on day 0 of AZD1222 vaccination. The J gene is TRBJ2-3, the V gene TRBV6-2 or TRBV6-3; TRBD2 matches 9 bases. This sequence originates from an adult in good health. The CDR3 reads CASSFMTSGGDTDTQYF. CDR3 coding DNA: TGTGCCAGCAGTTTCATGACTAGCGGAGGGGACACAGATACGCAGTATTTT.